A selection of T cell receptor beta chains follows, all from one sample in a study of blood T cells in healthy people across ages. TCRdb itself ran the 5' RACE reads through MiXCR, one entry per CDR3 protein. The sample contains approximately 2,000,000 distinct CDR3 sequences, around 42% of which appear only once. The source material was blood. The receptor set was obtained from a human donor in good health. Both conserved end residues are part of each CDR3. Each record gives: D gene, V gene, clone size, J gene, CDR3 protein, CDR3 DNA. D genes are given only for firm matches. A clone size is listed for some rows: how often the clone was seen (once, few, many), or a class if it is expanded.

d_gene: -; v_gene: TRBV20-1; abundance: -; j_gene: TRBJ2-3; CDR3aa: CSASRLGGNKDTQYF; CDR3nt: TGCAGTGCTAGCAGACTAGGCGGAAACAAAGATACGCAGTATTTT
d_gene: TRBD1; v_gene: TRBV12-3/TRBV12-4; abundance: few; j_gene: TRBJ2-5; CDR3aa: CASSPRQGERRGETQYF; CDR3nt: TGTGCCAGCAGTCCCCGACAGGGAGAAAGGCGTGGGGAGACCCAGTACTTC
d_gene: -; v_gene: TRBV2; abundance: -; j_gene: TRBJ2-7; CDR3aa: CASSGRGGRGTHEQYF; CDR3nt: TGTGCCAGCAGTGGAAGGGGAGGCAGGGGAACCCACGAGCAGTACTTC
d_gene: TRBD1; v_gene: TRBV29-1; abundance: few; j_gene: TRBJ2-3; CDR3aa: CSVSQTGLVDTQYF; CDR3nt: TGCAGCGTTTCACAGACAGGGCTTGTGGATACGCAGTATTTT
d_gene: TRBD2; v_gene: TRBV7-6; abundance: -; j_gene: TRBJ2-6; CDR3aa: CASSLRGRTGLSSGANVLTF; CDR3nt: TGTGCCAGCAGCTTAAGGGGCCGGACGGGACTAAGCTCTGGGGCCAACGTCCTGACTTTC
d_gene: -; v_gene: TRBV4-2; abundance: -; j_gene: TRBJ1-1; CDR3aa: CASSQARANLNTEAFF; CDR3nt: TGTGCCAGCAGTCAAGCCCGGGCCAACCTGAACACTGAAGCTTTCTTT
d_gene: -; v_gene: TRBV4-3; abundance: -; j_gene: TRBJ2-7; CDR3aa: CASSQDPGFYEQYF; CDR3nt: TGCGCCAGCAGCCAAGACCCCGGTTTCTACGAGCAGTACTTC
d_gene: -; v_gene: TRBV6-2/TRBV6-3; abundance: few; j_gene: TRBJ1-1; CDR3aa: CASSLPGFTEAFF; CDR3nt: TGTGCCAGCAGTCTTCCAGGGTTCACTGAAGCTTTCTTT
d_gene: TRBD2; v_gene: TRBV12-3/TRBV12-4; abundance: -; j_gene: TRBJ2-5; CDR3aa: CASSLGLAGDTQETQYF; CDR3nt: TGTGCCAGCAGTTTGGGACTAGCGGGGGACACCCAAGAGACCCAGTACTTC
d_gene: -; v_gene: TRBV5-1; abundance: -; j_gene: TRBJ2-5; CDR3aa: CASSWNPGAPKETQYF; CDR3nt: TGCGCCAGCAGCTGGAACCCGGGGGCCCCGAAAGAGACCCAGTACTTC
d_gene: -; v_gene: TRBV5-5; abundance: -; j_gene: TRBJ2-7; CDR3aa: CASSLSSGAYEQYF; CDR3nt: TGTGCCAGCAGCTTGAGTTCAGGGGCCTACGAGCAGTACTTC
d_gene: -; v_gene: TRBV20-1; abundance: few; j_gene: TRBJ2-7; CDR3aa: CSAIPGGMGYEQYF; CDR3nt: TGCAGTGCTATCCCAGGGGGGATGGGATACGAGCAGTACTTC
d_gene: -; v_gene: TRBV6-2/TRBV6-3; abundance: -; j_gene: TRBJ1-1; CDR3aa: CASSSGGGWPNTEAFF; CDR3nt: TGTGCCAGCAGTTCCGGGGGAGGTTGGCCGAACACTGAAGCTTTCTTT
d_gene: TRBD1; v_gene: TRBV5-1; abundance: few; j_gene: TRBJ2-1; CDR3aa: CASSLRTGEDEQFF; CDR3nt: TGCGCCAGCAGCTTAAGGACAGGGGAGGATGAGCAGTTCTTC
d_gene: -; v_gene: TRBV5-6; abundance: few; j_gene: TRBJ1-1; CDR3aa: CASSYGTETEAFF; CDR3nt: TGTGCCAGCAGCTACGGGACCGAAACTGAAGCTTTCTTT
d_gene: TRBD1; v_gene: TRBV12-3/TRBV12-4; abundance: many; j_gene: TRBJ2-7; CDR3aa: CASSLGTGTYEQYF; CDR3nt: TGTGCCAGCAGTTTAGGGACAGGGACCTACGAGCAGTACTTC
d_gene: -; v_gene: TRBV27; abundance: few; j_gene: TRBJ2-7; CDR3aa: CASSLVEGNEQYF; CDR3nt: TGTGCCAGCAGTTTAGTGGAGGGCAACGAGCAGTACTTC
d_gene: TRBD1; v_gene: TRBV7-9; abundance: -; j_gene: TRBJ2-4; CDR3aa: CASSVMDRVRYF; CDR3nt: TGTGCCAGCAGCGTGATGGACAGGGTGCGGTACTTC
d_gene: TRBD1; v_gene: TRBV10-3; abundance: few; j_gene: TRBJ2-5; CDR3aa: CAISEPIVGTGREAQYF; CDR3nt: TGTGCCATCAGTGAGCCTATCGTTGGGACAGGGAGGGAGGCCCAGTACTTC
d_gene: TRBD1; v_gene: TRBV6-5; abundance: -; j_gene: TRBJ1-2; CDR3aa: CASTRDSSRYGYTF; CDR3nt: TGTGCCAGCACGAGGGACAGCTCCCGCTATGGCTACACCTTC
d_gene: -; v_gene: TRBV18; abundance: few; j_gene: TRBJ2-1; CDR3aa: CASSQPAYSYNEQFF; CDR3nt: TGTGCCAGCTCTCAGCCAGCCTACTCCTACAATGAGCAGTTCTTC
d_gene: TRBD1; v_gene: TRBV20-1; abundance: few; j_gene: TRBJ2-3; CDR3aa: CSAAGTGGSTDTQYF; CDR3nt: TGCAGTGCCGCCGGGACAGGGGGTAGCACAGATACGCAGTATTTT
d_gene: TRBD2; v_gene: TRBV6-2/TRBV6-3; abundance: few; j_gene: TRBJ2-3; CDR3aa: CASSPRGAGVSDTQYF; CDR3nt: TGTGCCAGCAGTCCCCGGGGAGCGGGGGTTTCGGATACGCAGTATTTT
d_gene: TRBD1; v_gene: TRBV7-2; abundance: -; j_gene: TRBJ2-7; CDR3aa: CASSLAHDRGREVVYEQYF; CDR3nt: TGTGCCAGCAGCTTAGCCCATGACAGGGGGCGCGAAGTAGTCTACGAGCAGTACTTC